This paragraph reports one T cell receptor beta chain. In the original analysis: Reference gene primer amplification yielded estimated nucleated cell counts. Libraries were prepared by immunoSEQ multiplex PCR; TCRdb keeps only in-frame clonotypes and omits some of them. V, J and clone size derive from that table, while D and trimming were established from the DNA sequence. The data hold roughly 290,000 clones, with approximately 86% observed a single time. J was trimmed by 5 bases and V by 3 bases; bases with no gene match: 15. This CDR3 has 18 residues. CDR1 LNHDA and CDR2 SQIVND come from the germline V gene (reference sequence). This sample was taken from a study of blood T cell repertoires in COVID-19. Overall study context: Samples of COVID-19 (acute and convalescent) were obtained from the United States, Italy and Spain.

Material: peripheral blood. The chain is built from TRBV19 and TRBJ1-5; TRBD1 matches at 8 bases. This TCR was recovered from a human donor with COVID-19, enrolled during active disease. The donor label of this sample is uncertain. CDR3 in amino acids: CASSINGYGQGVYQPQHF. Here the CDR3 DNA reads TGTGCCAGTAGTATTAATGGGTACGGACAGGGTGTCTATCAGCCCCAGCATTTT.